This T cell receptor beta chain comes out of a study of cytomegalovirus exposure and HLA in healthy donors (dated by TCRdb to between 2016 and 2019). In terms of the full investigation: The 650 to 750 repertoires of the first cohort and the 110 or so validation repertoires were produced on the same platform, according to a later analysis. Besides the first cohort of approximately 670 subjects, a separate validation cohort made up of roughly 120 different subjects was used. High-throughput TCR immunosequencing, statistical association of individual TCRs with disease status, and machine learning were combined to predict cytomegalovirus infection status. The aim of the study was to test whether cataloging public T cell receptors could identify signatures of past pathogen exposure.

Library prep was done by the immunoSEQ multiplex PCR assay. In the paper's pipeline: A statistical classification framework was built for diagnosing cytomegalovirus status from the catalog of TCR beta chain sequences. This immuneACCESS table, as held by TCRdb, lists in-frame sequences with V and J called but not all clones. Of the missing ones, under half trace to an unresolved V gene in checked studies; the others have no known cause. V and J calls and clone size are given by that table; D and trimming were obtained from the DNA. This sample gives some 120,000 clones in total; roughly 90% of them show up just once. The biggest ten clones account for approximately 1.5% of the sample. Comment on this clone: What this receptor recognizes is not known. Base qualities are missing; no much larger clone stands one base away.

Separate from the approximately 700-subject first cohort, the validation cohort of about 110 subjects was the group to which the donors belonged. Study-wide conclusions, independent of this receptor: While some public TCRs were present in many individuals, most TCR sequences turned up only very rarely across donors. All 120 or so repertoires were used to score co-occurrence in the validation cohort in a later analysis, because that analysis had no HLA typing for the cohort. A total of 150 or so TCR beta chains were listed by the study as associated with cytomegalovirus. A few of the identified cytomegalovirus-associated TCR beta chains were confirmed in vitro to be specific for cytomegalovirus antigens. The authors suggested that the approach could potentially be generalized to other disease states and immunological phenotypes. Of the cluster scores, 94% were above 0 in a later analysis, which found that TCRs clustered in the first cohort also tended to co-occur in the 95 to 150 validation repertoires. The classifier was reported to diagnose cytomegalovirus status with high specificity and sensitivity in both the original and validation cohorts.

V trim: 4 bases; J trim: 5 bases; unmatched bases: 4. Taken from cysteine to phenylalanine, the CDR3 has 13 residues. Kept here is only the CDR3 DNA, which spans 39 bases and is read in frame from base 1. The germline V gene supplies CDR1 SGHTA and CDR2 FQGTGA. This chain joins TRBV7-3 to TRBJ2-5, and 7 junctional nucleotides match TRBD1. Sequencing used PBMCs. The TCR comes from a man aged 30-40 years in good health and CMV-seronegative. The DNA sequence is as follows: TGTGCCAGCAGCTCGACAGGGCTGGAGACCCAGTACTTC. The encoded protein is CASSSTGLETQYF.